The source of this T cell receptor (beta chain) is a study of metastatic and nonmetastatic thyroid tumors. As regards this clone: This likely comes from a read error, as the CDR3 has no conserved phenylalanine or tryptophan at its end. The DNA is omitted, as the CDR3 cannot be located on it reliably, and the CDR3 follows TCRdb's listing.

With MiXCR, TCRdb reprocessed the PCR reads. Of roughly 6,100 clones in the sample, approximately 18% were seen once. Patients had received no treatment of any kind before thyroid surgery. The germline CDR1 and CDR2 sequences are SEHNR and FQNEAQ (reference sequence). Counting both end residues, the CDR3 totals 11 amino acids. The origin of this receptor is a female donor with papillary thyroid cancer or a benign thyroid nodule (not recorded which). Some clones in this sample may be carry-over from other donors' samples. Material: adjacent normal tissue. The chain is built from TRBV7-9 and TRBJ2-6; TRBD2 is the table's D call, not checked against the DNA. The CDR3 loop is CASSSTSVPPS.